This T cell receptor (beta chain) was sequenced during a study of blood T cell repertoires in COVID-19. Turning to the study itself: Donors in the United States, Italy and Spain gave samples during acute or convalescent COVID-19.

Source study methods: It was from reference gene primer amplification that nucleated cell counts were estimated. Clones were read by immunoSEQ multiplex PCR, and TCRdb kept only the in-frame ones, dropping some. V, J and clone size are taken as reported in that table, and D and trimming were inferred from the DNA itself. The top ten hold 4.6% of the sample, which has approximately 50,000 clones, 80% to 95% seen once. This sequence originates from a man aged 45-60 years with active COVID-19. Sample: peripheral blood.

The CDR3 DNA reads as TGTGCCAGCAGCTTAGCGCCCGAAACCTTCAATGAGCAGTTCTTC. This sequence encodes CASSLAPETFNEQFF. The J gene is TRBJ2-1, the V gene TRBV7-3, with D uncertain. Trimming removed 2 bases from V and 6 bases from J, with 14 bases in between. This CDR3 is 15 amino acids long. Per germline, CDR1 SGHTA and CDR2 FQGTGA.